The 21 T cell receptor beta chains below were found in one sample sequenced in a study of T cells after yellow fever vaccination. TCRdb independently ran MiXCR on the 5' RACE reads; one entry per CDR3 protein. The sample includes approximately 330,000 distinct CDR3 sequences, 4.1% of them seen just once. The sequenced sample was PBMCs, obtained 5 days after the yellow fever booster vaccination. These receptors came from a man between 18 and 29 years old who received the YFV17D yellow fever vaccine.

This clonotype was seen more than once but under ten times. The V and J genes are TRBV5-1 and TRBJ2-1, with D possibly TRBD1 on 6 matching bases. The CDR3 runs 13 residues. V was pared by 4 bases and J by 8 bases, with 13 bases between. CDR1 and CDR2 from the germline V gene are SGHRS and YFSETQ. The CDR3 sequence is CASSPRGRDEQFF. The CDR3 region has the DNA TGCGCCAGCAGCCCCAGGGGACGGGATGAGCAGTTCTTC. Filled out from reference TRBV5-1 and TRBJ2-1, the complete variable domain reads KAGVTQTPRYLIKTRGQQVTLSCSPISGHRSVSWYQQTPGQGLQFLFEYFSETQRNKGNFPGRFSGRQFSNSRSEMNVSTLELGDSALYLCASSPRGRDEQFFGPGTRLTVL.

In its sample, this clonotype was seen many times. The DNA for the CDR3 is TGCGCCAGCAGCCAAGTCGAACGGAACACTGAAGCTTTCTTT. Translating it yields CASSQVERNTEAFF. The chain joins TRBV4-3 to TRBJ1-1; D ambiguous. This CDR3 has 14 residues. V dropped 1 base and J dropped 1 base, with 7 bases sitting between them. Germline CDR1 LGHNA, CDR2 YSLEER.

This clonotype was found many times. CDR3 amino acids: CASSRADRGSTDTQYF. CDR3 nucleotide sequence: TGCGCCAGCAGCCGAGCCGACAGGGGCAGCACAGATACGCAGTATTTT. The chain links TRBV5-1 to TRBJ2-3; 8 nucleotides match TRBD1. In germline, CDR1 is SGHRS, CDR2 YFSETQ. The trim removed 4 bases at V and 0 bases at J, leaving 7 bases unmatched. This CDR3 has 16 residues.

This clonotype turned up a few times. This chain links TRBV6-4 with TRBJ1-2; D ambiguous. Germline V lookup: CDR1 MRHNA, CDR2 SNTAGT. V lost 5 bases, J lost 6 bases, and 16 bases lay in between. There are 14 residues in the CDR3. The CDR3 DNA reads TGTGCCAGCAGTCCCGGGTCCCCGGAGGATGGCTACACCTTC. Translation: CASSPGSPEDGYTF.

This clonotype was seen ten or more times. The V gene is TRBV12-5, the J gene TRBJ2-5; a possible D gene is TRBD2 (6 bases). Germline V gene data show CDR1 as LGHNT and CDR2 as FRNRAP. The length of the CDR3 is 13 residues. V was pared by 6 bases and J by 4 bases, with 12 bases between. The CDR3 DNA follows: TGTGCTAGTGGCCCCCTGGGGGGAGAGACCCAGTACTTC. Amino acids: CASGPLGGETQYF.

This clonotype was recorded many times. CDR3 sequence reads: CSARDRRGKTDTQYF. CDR3 nucleotides: TGCAGTGCTAGAGACCGCAGGGGGAAAACAGATACGCAGTATTTT. V and J are TRBV20-1 and TRBJ2-3, with 7 bases aligning to TRBD1. This CDR3 is 15 amino acids long. CDR1 and CDR2 (germline): DFQATT, SNEGSKA (reference sequence). With 0 bases clipped from V and 3 bases from J, the junction kept 6 bases outside the gene matches.

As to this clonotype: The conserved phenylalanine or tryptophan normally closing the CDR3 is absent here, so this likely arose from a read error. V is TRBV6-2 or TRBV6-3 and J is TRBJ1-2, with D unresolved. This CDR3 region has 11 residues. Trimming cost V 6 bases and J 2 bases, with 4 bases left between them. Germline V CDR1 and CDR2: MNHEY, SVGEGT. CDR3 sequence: CASSYNYGYTL. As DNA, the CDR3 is TGTGCCAGCAGCTACAACTATGGCTACACCTTA.

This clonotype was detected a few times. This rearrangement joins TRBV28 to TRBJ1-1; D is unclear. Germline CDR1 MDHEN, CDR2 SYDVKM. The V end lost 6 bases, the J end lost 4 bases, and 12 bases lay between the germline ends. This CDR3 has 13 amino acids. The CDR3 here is CASSIGGVTEAFF. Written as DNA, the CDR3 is TGTGCCAGCAGCATCGGTGGGGTCACTGAAGCTTTCTTT.

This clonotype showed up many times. The CDR3 loop is CSARRTSYEQYF. The CDR3 bases are TGCAGTGCTAGACGCACTTCCTACGAGCAGTACTTC. The chain combines TRBV20-1 with TRBJ2-7; D gene ambiguous. The germline V and J ends were trimmed by 2 bases and 1 base, with 6 bases remaining between them. From germline, CDR1 is DFQATT and CDR2 SNEGSKA (reference sequence). This CDR3 region has 12 residues.

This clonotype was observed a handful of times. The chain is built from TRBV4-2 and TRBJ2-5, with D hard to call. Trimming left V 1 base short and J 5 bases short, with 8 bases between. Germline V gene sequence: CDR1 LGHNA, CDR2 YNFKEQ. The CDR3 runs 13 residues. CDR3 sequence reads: CASSQAGLETQYF. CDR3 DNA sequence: TGTGCCAGCAGCCAAGCCGGGCTGGAGACCCAGTACTTC.

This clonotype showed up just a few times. The CDR3 nucleotides read TGCAGTGCTCCCTCCGCGACAGGGGGTGTAGATACGCAGTATTTT. Translating gives CSAPSATGGVDTQYF. The chain combines TRBV20-1 with TRBJ2-3, with 9 bases fitting TRBD1. Germline CDR1 and CDR2: DFQATT and SNEGSKA (reference sequence). The ends lost 5 bases at V and 5 bases at J; junction bases unmatched: 11. CDR3 size: 15 residues.

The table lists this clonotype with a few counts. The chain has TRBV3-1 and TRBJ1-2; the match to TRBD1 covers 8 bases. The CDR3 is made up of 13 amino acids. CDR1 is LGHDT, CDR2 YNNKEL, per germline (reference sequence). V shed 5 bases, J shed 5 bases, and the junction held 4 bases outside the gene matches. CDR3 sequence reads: CASSRDRSYGYTF. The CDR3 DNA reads TGTGCCAGCAGCAGGGACAGGAGTTATGGCTACACCTTC.

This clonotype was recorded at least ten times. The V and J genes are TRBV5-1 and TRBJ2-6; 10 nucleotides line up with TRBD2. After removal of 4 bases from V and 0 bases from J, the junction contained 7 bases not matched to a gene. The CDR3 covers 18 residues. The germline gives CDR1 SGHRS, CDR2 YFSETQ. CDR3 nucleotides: TGCGCCAGCAGCCCTCAGCGGGGGGGCCCCTCTGGGGCCAACGTCCTGACTTTC. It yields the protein CASSPQRGGPSGANVLTF.

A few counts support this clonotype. CDR3 coding DNA: TGTGCCAGCAGCTTAGGACGACAGGGCCTCCCCGCAACTAATGAAAAACTGTTTTTT. It translates to CASSLGRQGLPATNEKLFF. The chain uses TRBV7-2 and TRBJ1-4; 7 bases are a match to TRBD1. This CDR3 spans 19 amino acids. In germline, CDR1 is SGHTA, CDR2 FQGNSA. Germline trimming cut 1 base from V and 0 bases from J; bases unmatched to any gene: 11.

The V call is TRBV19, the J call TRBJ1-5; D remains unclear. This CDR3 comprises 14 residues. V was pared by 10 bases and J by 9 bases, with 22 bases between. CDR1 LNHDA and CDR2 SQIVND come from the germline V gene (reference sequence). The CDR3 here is CATHYRAKDAPQHF. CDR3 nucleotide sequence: TGTGCCACCCATTACCGGGCAAAGGACGCGCCCCAGCATTTT.

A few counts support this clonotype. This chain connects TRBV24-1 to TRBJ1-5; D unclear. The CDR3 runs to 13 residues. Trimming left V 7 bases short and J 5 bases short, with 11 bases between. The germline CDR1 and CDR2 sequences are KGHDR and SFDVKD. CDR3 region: CATSEGSHQPQHF. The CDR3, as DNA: TGTGCCACCAGCGAGGGTTCCCATCAGCCCCAGCATTTT.

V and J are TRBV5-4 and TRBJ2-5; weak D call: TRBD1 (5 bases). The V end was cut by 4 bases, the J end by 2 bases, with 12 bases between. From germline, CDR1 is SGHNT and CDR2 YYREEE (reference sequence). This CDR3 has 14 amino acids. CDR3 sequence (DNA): TGTGCCAGCAGCGGTGCAGGGCGGCAAGAGACCCAGTACTTC. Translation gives CASSGAGRQETQYF.

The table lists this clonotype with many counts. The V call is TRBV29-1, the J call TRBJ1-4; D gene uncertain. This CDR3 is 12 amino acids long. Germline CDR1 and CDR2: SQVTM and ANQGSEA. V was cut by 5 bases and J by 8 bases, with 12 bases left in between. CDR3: CSVLQAGEKLFF. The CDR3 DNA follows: TGCAGCGTTCTCCAGGCAGGCGAAAAACTGTTTTTT.

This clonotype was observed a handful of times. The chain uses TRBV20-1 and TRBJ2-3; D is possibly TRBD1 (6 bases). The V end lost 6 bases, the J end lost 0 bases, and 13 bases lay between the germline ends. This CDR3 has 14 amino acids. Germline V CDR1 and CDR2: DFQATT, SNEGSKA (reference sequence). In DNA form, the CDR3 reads TGCAGTGCAACAGGGTCGGTGAGCACAGATACGCAGTATTTT. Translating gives CSATGSVSTDTQYF.

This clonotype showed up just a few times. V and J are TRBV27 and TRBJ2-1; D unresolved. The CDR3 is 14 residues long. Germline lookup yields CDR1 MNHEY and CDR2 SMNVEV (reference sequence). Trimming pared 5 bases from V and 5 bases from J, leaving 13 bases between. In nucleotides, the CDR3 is TGTGCCAGCAGTGTAGCCTCCCCTAACAATGAGCAGTTCTTC. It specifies CASSVASPNNEQFF.

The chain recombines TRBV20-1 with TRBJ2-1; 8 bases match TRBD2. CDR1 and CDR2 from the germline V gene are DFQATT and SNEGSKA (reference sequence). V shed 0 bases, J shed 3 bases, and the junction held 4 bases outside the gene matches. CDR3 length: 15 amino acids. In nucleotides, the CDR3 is TGCAGTGCTAGAGATGCCAGCGGGGGCTACAATGAGCAGTTCTTC. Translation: CSARDASGGYNEQFF.